The 31 T cell receptor beta chains below were found in one sample sequenced in a study of cytomegalovirus exposure and HLA in healthy donors. Data came from immunoSEQ multiplex PCR; TCRdb stores just in-frame clones and leaves some out. The sample records 200,000 or so clones, 90% to 95% being singletons. What was sequenced was PBMCs. Receptors originate from a young woman in good health and CMV-seronegative.

This clone was found a few times. V and J are TRBV15 and TRBJ2-6; 7 bases match TRBD2. The CDR3 covers 16 residues. Germline V lookup: CDR1 LNHNV, CDR2 YYDKDF (reference sequence). Unmatched junction bases numbered 7, after V lost 8 bases and J lost 0 bases. The CDR3 bases are TGTGCCACCGGGAGCGGGGAAAACTCTGGGGCCAACGTCCTGACTTTC. Its protein is CATGSGENSGANVLTF.

V usage is TRBV14 and J usage is TRBJ2-3; possibly TRBD2 for D (5 bases). CDR3 length: 15 residues. Trimming left V 4 bases short and J 2 bases short, with 13 bases between. Germline CDR1 SGHDN, CDR2 FVKESK. DNA for the CDR3: TGTGCCAGCAGCCTAAGCGGCTTCTCCACAGATACGCAGTATTTT. Translation: CASSLSGFSTDTQYF.

This clone has only one observation. This chain uses TRBV7-9 with TRBJ2-7; TRBD1 agrees at 7 bases. Unmatched junction bases numbered 4, after V lost 5 bases and J lost 3 bases. Germline V gene sequence: CDR1 SEHNR, CDR2 FQNEAQ (reference sequence). This CDR3 spans 13 amino acids. The CDR3 region is CASSDQGDYEQYF. The DNA for the CDR3 is TGTGCCAGCAGCGACCAGGGGGACTACGAGCAGTACTTC.

J is TRBJ2-3 and V is TRBV5-4; possibly TRBD1 for D (6 bases). Trimming removed 5 bases at V and 1 base at J, with 11 bases between. This CDR3 region has 14 residues. Germline-derived CDR1 and CDR2 are SGHNT and YYREEE (reference sequence). The CDR3 reads CASRVGQGTDTQYF. In DNA form, the CDR3 reads TGTGCCAGCAGGGTGGGACAAGGCACAGATACGCAGTATTTT.

V usage is TRBV28 and J usage is TRBJ1-2; D gene unclear. Germline assignment: CDR1 MDHEN and CDR2 SYDVKM. CDR3 length equals 14 residues. V gave up 1 base and J gave up 7 bases, with 13 bases separating them. The CDR3 coding sequence is TGTGCCAGCAGTTTATTGGCGGATACTCTTGGCTACACCTTC. Translation: CASSLLADTLGYTF.

The chain employs TRBV19 and TRBJ1-1; 7 positions agree with TRBD1. V trimming: 2 bases; J trimming: 10 bases; junction bases outside the gene matches: 7. This CDR3 is built from 13 residues. Germline CDR1 and CDR2: LNHDA and SQIVND (reference sequence). In DNA, the CDR3 is TGTGCCAGTAGTATACGGAGGGGGCTGGGAGCTTTCTTT. The encoded protein is CASSIRRGLGAFF.

The chain combines TRBV27 with TRBJ2-6; 7 positions agree with TRBD1. The CDR3 consists of 18 residues. Per germline, CDR1 MNHEY and CDR2 SMNVEV (reference sequence). J lost 4 bases, V lost 5 bases, and 14 bases had no gene match. The CDR3 loop is CASSPRQGIVSGANVLTF. In DNA form, the CDR3 reads TGTGCCAGCAGTCCCCGACAGGGAATCGTCTCCGGGGCCAACGTCCTGACTTTC.

The CDR3 DNA follows: TGTGCCAGCAGGCGAGCAGGGCTCTCTGGAAACACCATATATTTT. This codes for CASRRAGLSGNTIYF. The chain carries TRBV2 and TRBJ1-3; possible D gene TRBD1, 5 bases. Trimming pared 6 bases from V and 0 bases from J, leaving 12 bases between. The CDR3 spans 15 residues. The germline V gene encodes CDR1 SNHLY and CDR2 FYNNEI.

The chain recombines TRBV11-3 with TRBJ2-7, with 10 bases fitting TRBD1. The CDR3 sequence is 17 residues long. The V segment lost 2 bases and the J segment 1 base; nucleotides outside the gene matches: 8. CDR1 is SGHNT and CDR2 is YENEEA in the germline V gene. CDR3 sequence: CASSLSLRDRGSYEQYF. CDR3 DNA sequence: TGTGCCAGCAGCTTAAGCCTCCGGGACAGGGGATCCTACGAGCAGTACTTC.

The chain uses TRBV5-1 and TRBJ1-4; D is unresolved. Trimming left V 0 bases short and J 7 bases short, with 13 bases between. Germline V gives CDR1 SGHRS, CDR2 YFSETQ. The CDR3 is 15 residues long. CDR3: CASSLAFGDVEKLFF. CDR3 nucleotide sequence: TGCGCCAGCAGCTTGGCTTTCGGGGATGTTGAAAAACTGTTTTTT.

DNA of the CDR3: TGCAGCGTTGGGGGGGGCGAGGGGCAGACCAACACCGGGGAGCTGTTTTTT. Translated, it gives CSVGGGEGQTNTGELFF. This chain joins TRBV29-1 and TRBJ2-2, with D perhaps TRBD2 (7 bases). Trimming took off 4 bases at V and 2 bases at J, with 20 bases between the two ends. CDR1 is SQVTM and CDR2 is ANQGSEA in the germline V gene. The CDR3 runs to 17 residues.

This chain joins TRBV6-5 and TRBJ1-1, with TRBD1 identical over 8 bases. Germline V CDR1 and CDR2: MNHEY, SVGAGI. V shed 6 bases, J shed 5 bases, and the junction held 8 bases outside the gene matches. The CDR3 covers 14 residues. The DNA for the CDR3 is TGTGCCAGCAGGATGGACAGGGTGATAACTGAAGCTTTCTTT. The encoded protein is CASRMDRVITEAFF.

This sequence joins TRBV28 and TRBJ1-3; possibly TRBD1 for D (6 bases). CDR1 and CDR2 (germline): MDHEN, SYDVKM. Trimming left V 4 bases short and J 8 bases short, with 18 bases between. This CDR3 has 15 residues. This CDR3 reads CASSSRGGAVDTIYF. CDR3 DNA: TGTGCCAGCAGTTCCCGAGGGGGGGCGGTGGACACCATATATTTT.

The chain employs TRBV7-9 and TRBJ2-1, with TRBD2 matching over 9 bases. V lost 8 bases, J lost 5 bases, and 7 bases stayed unmatched. Germline CDR1 SEHNR, CDR2 FQNEAQ (reference sequence). CDR3 length: 14 residues. The CDR3 sequence: CASSLAGSHNEQFF. Written as DNA, the CDR3 is TGTGCCAGCTCACTAGCGGGCAGTCACAATGAGCAGTTCTTC. The complete variable domain, with remaining parts taken from reference TRBV7-9 and TRBJ2-1, reads DTGVSQNPRHKITKRGQNVTFRCDPISEHNRLYWYRQTLGQGPEFLTYFQNEAQLEKSRLLSDRFSAERPKGSFSTLEIQRTEQGDSAMYLCASSLAGSHNEQFFGPGTRLTVL.

V usage is TRBV27 and J usage is TRBJ1-4, with TRBD1 matching 9 bases. The length of the CDR3 is 14 residues. In germline, CDR1 is MNHEY, CDR2 SMNVEV (reference sequence). The V segment lost 2 bases and the J segment 14 bases; nucleotides outside the gene matches: 9. CDR3 coding DNA: TGTGCCAGCAGTTTACCCGGGACAGGGCGGCTTCTGTTTTTT. This encodes CASSLPGTGRLLFF.

This chain links TRBV25-1 with TRBJ2-2; D gene ambiguous. The germline gives CDR1 MGHDK, CDR2 SYGVNS. The CDR3 spans 15 residues. V was clipped by 4 bases and J by 0 bases, with 9 bases between them. CDR3 in amino acids: CASSGQIANTGELFF. CDR3 sequence (DNA): TGTGCCAGCAGTGGGCAAATCGCGAACACCGGGGAGCTGTTTTTT.

This clone was seen a handful of times. This chain uses TRBV30 with TRBJ1-6; D may be TRBD1 (5 bases). Per the germline V gene, CDR1 is GTSNPN and CDR2 is SVGIG (reference sequence). Trimming took off 4 bases at V and 9 bases at J, with 16 bases between the two ends. The CDR3 length is 14 residues. The CDR3 protein is CAWTTSGFGSPLHF. The CDR3 DNA reads as TGTGCCTGGACCACCTCAGGGTTTGGTTCACCCCTCCACTTT.

The V call is TRBV5-1, the J call TRBJ1-1; possibly TRBD1 for D (6 bases). CDR3 length equals 14 residues. The germline gives CDR1 SGHRS, CDR2 YFSETQ. V dropped 4 bases and J dropped 3 bases, with 13 bases sitting between them. CDR3: CASSQQAGDTEAFF. CDR3 coding DNA: TGCGCCAGCAGCCAACAGGCAGGGGACACTGAAGCTTTCTTT.

This chain links TRBV29-1 with TRBJ2-1, with D possibly matching TRBD2 (5 bases). Germline CDR1 is SQVTM and CDR2 is ANQGSEA. The CDR3 loop spans 15 amino acids. Trimming pared 2 bases from V and 1 base from J, leaving 12 bases between. The CDR3 nucleotides are TGCAGCGTTGAACCATTACTAGGGTCCTACAATGAGCAGTTCTTC. Translated: CSVEPLLGSYNEQFF.

The chain uses TRBV6-5 and TRBJ1-1; the D gene is possibly TRBD1 (6 bases). With 0 bases removed from V and 6 bases from J, the gap between germline ends came to 14 bases. This CDR3 is 15 amino acids long. CDR1 and CDR2 (germline): MNHEY, SVGAGI. CDR3 in DNA: TGTGCCAGCAGTTACTCGGGTTGGGGGCGCCCTGAAGCTTTCTTT. This encodes CASSYSGWGRPEAFF.

The genes are TRBV5-1 and TRBJ1-1; possibly TRBD1 for D (6 bases). Deletions cut 0 bases from V and 8 bases from J, with 20 bases between. Germline V gene data show CDR1 as SGHRS and CDR2 as YFSETQ. The CDR3 loop spans 16 amino acids. The CDR3 nucleotides are TGCGCCAGCAGCTTGGCCGTAGTCTTGGACAGAGTCGAAGCTTTCTTT. This sequence encodes CASSLAVVLDRVEAFF.

The chain uses TRBV9 and TRBJ2-3; a weak D match, TRBD2 (6 bases). The V and J ends lost 0 bases and 3 bases respectively, with 14 bases between them. This CDR3 has 16 residues. Germline values: CDR1 SGDLS, CDR2 YYNGEE. This CDR3 reads CASSVGVGSGTDTQYF. The CDR3 DNA sequence: TGTGCCAGCAGCGTAGGGGTCGGGAGTGGTACAGATACGCAGTATTTT. The whole variable domain, filled in from reference TRBV9 and TRBJ2-3, reads DSGVTQTPKHLITATGQRVTLRCSPRSGDLSVYWYQQSLDQGLQFLIQYYNGEERAKGNILERFSAQQFPDLHSELNLSSLELGDSALYFCASSVGVGSGTDTQYFGPGTRLTVL.

V gene TRBV27 combines with J gene TRBJ2-5; tentative D call: TRBD2 (6 bases). Germline assignment: CDR1 MNHEY and CDR2 SMNVEV (reference sequence). The germline V and J ends were trimmed by 5 bases and 5 bases, with 18 bases remaining between them. This CDR3 is built from 15 residues. CDR3 nucleotide sequence: TGTGCCAGCAGTCCATCCCGGGAGTTCGGCGAGACCCAGTACTTC. Encoded protein: CASSPSREFGETQYF.

V is TRBV5-1 and J is TRBJ1-5, with 9 bases lining up with TRBD1. V dropped 4 bases and J dropped 2; count of bases not matched to a gene: 4. Germline V lookup: CDR1 SGHRS, CDR2 YFSETQ. The CDR3 runs 15 residues. CDR3: CASSPGQGGNQPQHF. In nucleotides, the CDR3 is TGCGCCAGCAGCCCGGGACAGGGTGGCAATCAGCCCCAGCATTTT.

The rearrangement links TRBV6-1 to TRBJ2-7; a possible D gene is TRBD2 (5 bases). V was shortened by 2 bases and J by 3 bases, with 17 bases between the two germline ends. CDR3 length equals 16 residues. Germline assignment: CDR1 MNHNS and CDR2 SASEGT. The CDR3 DNA is TGTGCCAGCAGTGAACAGTCGGTGGGTGAGGGCTACGAGCAGTACTTC. It is translated as CASSEQSVGEGYEQYF.

The rearrangement joins TRBV5-1 to TRBJ1-2; 11 nucleotides line up with TRBD1. The V gene's germline CDR1 is SGHRS and CDR2 YFSETQ. J lost 4 bases, V lost 3 bases, and 11 bases had no gene match. The CDR3 sequence is 17 residues long. The CDR3: CASSSTGTGGLFYGYTF. The CDR3 DNA is TGCGCCAGCAGCTCGACCGGGACAGGGGGTTTATTCTATGGCTACACCTTC.

The chain carries TRBV6-5 and TRBJ2-7; 10 bases align to TRBD2. CDR1 and CDR2 from the germline V gene are MNHEY and SVGAGI. This CDR3 has 14 amino acids. V lost 7 bases to trimming and J lost 4 bases; unmatched junction nucleotides: 7. In DNA, the CDR3 is TGTGCCAGCAACCCAGCGGGAGGGCGGTACGAGCAGTACTTC. Protein sequence: CASNPAGGRYEQYF.

The CDR3 spells CTSSRVGGLAGEEQYF. CDR3 coding DNA: TGCACCAGCAGCCGCGTAGGGGGACTAGCGGGAGAAGAGCAGTACTTC. V is TRBV1 and J is TRBJ2-7; the D segment call TRBD2 is taken from the table without a DNA check. TRBV1 is a pseudogene segment. The CDR3 consists of 16 residues.

This chain links TRBV19 with TRBJ1-1, with 9 positions matching TRBD1. CDR1 and CDR2 (germline): LNHDA, SQIVND (reference sequence). V was pared by 3 bases and J by 6 bases, with 2 bases of the junction left unmatched. The CDR3 extends over 13 amino acids. The CDR3 region has the DNA TGTGCCAGTAGTATGGACAGGGGCGCTGAAGCTTTCTTT. This sequence encodes CASSMDRGAEAFF.

This CDR3 reads CASRIADTQYF. Here the CDR3 DNA reads TGTGCCAGCAGGATAGCAGATACGCAGTATTTT. The chain recombines TRBV6-1 with TRBJ2-3; D remains ambiguous. V lost 6 bases to trimming and J lost 4 bases, with 5 bases between them. This CDR3 spans 11 amino acids. CDR1 is MNHNS and CDR2 is SASEGT in the germline V gene.

This clone was seen many times. The CDR3 spells CASSYTGSNEQFF. The DNA of the CDR3 is TGTGCCAGCAGTTATACAGGGAGCAATGAGCAGTTCTTC. The chain uses TRBV27 and TRBJ2-1, with D possibly TRBD1 on 6 matching bases. Trimming took off 4 bases at V and 6 bases at J, with 10 bases between the two ends. Per the germline V gene, CDR1 is MNHEY and CDR2 is SMNVEV (reference sequence). CDR3 size: 13 residues.